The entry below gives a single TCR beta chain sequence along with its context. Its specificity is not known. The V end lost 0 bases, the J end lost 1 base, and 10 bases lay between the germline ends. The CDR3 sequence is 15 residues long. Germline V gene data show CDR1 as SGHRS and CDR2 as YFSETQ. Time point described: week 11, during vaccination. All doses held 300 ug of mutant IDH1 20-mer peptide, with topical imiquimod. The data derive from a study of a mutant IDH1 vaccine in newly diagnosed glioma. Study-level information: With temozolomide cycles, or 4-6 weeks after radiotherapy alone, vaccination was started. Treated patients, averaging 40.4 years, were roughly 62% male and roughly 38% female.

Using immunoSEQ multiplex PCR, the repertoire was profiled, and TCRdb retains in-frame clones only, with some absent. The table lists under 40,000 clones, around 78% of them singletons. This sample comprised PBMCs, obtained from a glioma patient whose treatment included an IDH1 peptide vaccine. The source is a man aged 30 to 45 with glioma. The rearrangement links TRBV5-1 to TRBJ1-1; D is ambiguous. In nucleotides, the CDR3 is TGCGCCAGCAGCTTGGAGGGCCGAAGGAACACTGAAGCTTTCTTT. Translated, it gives CASSLEGRRNTEAFF. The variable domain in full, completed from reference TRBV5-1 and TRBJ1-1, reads KAGVTQTPRYLIKTRGQQVTLSCSPISGHRSVSWYQQTPGQGLQFLFEYFSETQRNKGNFPGRFSGRQFSNSRSEMNVSTLELGDSALYLCASSLEGRRNTEAFFGQGTRLTVV.